This T cell receptor beta chain was sequenced for a study of blood T cell repertoires in COVID-19 (TCRdb year 2020). Regarding the research as a whole: Collaborator samples came from the United States, Italy and Spain and covered acute and convalescent phases of COVID-19. The material from the prospective study consisted of cDNA or gDNA derived from T cells, B-cell-depleted T cells, or PBMCs. The dataset comprised deeply sampled blood TCRbeta repertoires from subjects exposed to, actively infected with, or recovered from COVID-19. The repertoires were released in a freely available public database meant as a resource for research on the immune response to SARS-CoV-2. Samples came from the ongoing ImmuneRACE study (first 160 participants) plus 1,254 subjects from 6 global collaborators. Nearly every sample came with metadata listing a de-identified subject ID, COVID-19 status, age in years and sex. HLA class I and class II types, where available, came from metadata supplied by the sample provider rather than from assay-based typing. What the research found in general, with its limitations: How much clinical and demographic metadata was included differed by source and by participant, and the metadata was provided uncurated.

Concerning this clone itself: Which antigen it targets is not known. Nothing much larger sits one base from this clone, and base qualities are not available.

Sequences LNHNV (CDR1) and YYDKDF (CDR2) are obtained from the germline V gene (reference sequence). V lost 6 bases and J lost 4 bases; the stretch between them is 16 bases long. The CDR3 contains 15 residues, cysteine and phenylalanine counted. The only DNA kept is the CDR3, 45 bases in frame from the first base. The immunoSEQ Assay, a bias-controlled multiplex PCR, was used to amplify TCRbeta CDR3 regions from genomic DNA. As for the authors' bioinformatics: Nucleated cell counts per sample were estimated from amplification of reference gene primers within the assay. To quantify the absolute abundance of each unique TCRbeta CDR3 rearrangement, sequence reads were collapsed and filtered. Productive Simpson clonality was computed per sample as the square root of Simpson's diversity index over productive rearrangements. In its TCRdb copy, this immuneACCESS table keeps in-frame sequences only and misses some clones. Where compared with another copy, unresolved V genes explain less than half of these, and the others have no known cause. That table supplies the V and J calls and clone size; D and trimming were determined from the DNA. The sample records approximately 110,000 clones, about 80% of which are singletons. 19% of the sample rests with the top ten.

Each collaborating institution followed its own protocols to collect whole blood in K2EDTA tubes. For TCRbeta analysis, collaborators shipped samples as frozen whole blood, isolated PBMCs, or DNA extracted from either of those sample types. The material sequenced was peripheral blood. The source of this sequence is a woman between 70 and 85 years old with acute or convalescent COVID-19. The V and J genes are TRBV15 and TRBJ1-3, with the D gene not confidently named. Read as DNA, the sequence is TGTGCCACCAGTCCGGGATCGGGCAAGGGAAACACCATATATTTT. This gives the protein CATSPGSGKGNTIYF.